The subject of this entry is one TCR beta chain. Its target is unknown. 5'RACE, which relied on constant-segment primers, yielded TCR alpha and TCR beta cDNA libraries carrying sample barcodes and UMIs. TCRdb re-called the 5' RACE reads with MiXCR, one entry per CDR3 protein. The sample has 300,000 to 400,000 distinct CDR3 sequences, under 15% seen once. The data were taken from a study of T-cell memory formation after mild COVID-19. Study overall: TCR clusters showed largely donor specificity. Study outcomes and limitations: Day 15 to 85 contracting clones showed balanced CD4/CD8; day 15 to 37 expanders favored CD4+. Day 37-peaking second-wave clones had unconfirmed SARS-CoV-2 specificity.

V lost 1 base, J lost 4 bases, and 9 bases stayed unmatched. This CDR3 is built from 16 residues. The germline gives CDR1 SGDLS, CDR2 YYNGEE. The sequencing sample was made of PBMCs or a T cell subset sorted from them (not recorded which). The chain uses TRBV9 and TRBJ1-1; 8 bases align to TRBD1. The source of this sequence is a man aged 18 to 35 who had mild COVID-19 (a few samples of this study predate the infection). Cell type and time point are not known. Written as DNA, the CDR3 is TGTGCCAGCAGCGTACTTCCAGGGGGCGAGGGCACTGAAGCTTTCTTT. Its protein product is CASSVLPGGEGTEAFF.